The T cell receptor (beta chain) described here comes from a study of blood T cell repertoires in COVID-19. For the study at large: There were acute and convalescent COVID-19 samples, and they came from the United States, Italy and Spain.

The V gene end was trimmed by 4 bases and the J gene end by 10 bases; junction bases not matched to a gene: 5. CDR1 is SGDLS and CDR2 is YYNGEE in the germline V gene. This CDR3 is 13 amino acids long. Original analysis: Using reference gene primer amplification, nucleated cell counts were estimated. Some clones are missing from TCRdb's copy, which holds only in-frame ones; the method was immunoSEQ multiplex PCR. V and J calls and clone size are copied from that table; D and trimming were computed from the DNA. Of around 250,000 clones listed, 70% to 90% are singletons. This clone showed up just once.

This chain connects TRBV9 to TRBJ1-6, with TRBD1 matching over 7 bases. The sequenced material came from peripheral blood. The sequence derives from a man in his 60s who had recovered from COVID-19. CDR3 loop: CASSRQGFSPLHF. The CDR3 DNA follows: TGTGCCAGCAGCCGACAGGGATTCTCACCCCTCCACTTT.